This passage covers 21 T cell receptor beta chains from one sample sequenced in a study of blood T cell repertoires in COVID-19. The protocol was immunoSEQ multiplex PCR, while the TCRdb copy is restricted to in-frame clones and leaves out a portion. The sample has 130,000 to 150,000 clones, roughly 87% seen once. Source material: peripheral blood. These receptors all stem from a man in his 70s with acute or convalescent COVID-19.

This clone turned up a few times. This chain uses TRBV6-5 with TRBJ1-2; no reliable D call. This CDR3 contains 11 residues. V gave up 5 bases and J gave up 8 bases, with 9 bases separating them. CDR1 and CDR2 (germline): MNHEY, SVGAGI. CDR3: CASSNTVGYTF. For the CDR3, the DNA is TGTGCCAGCAGTAACACAGTGGGCTACACCTTC.

The chain employs TRBV5-4 and TRBJ1-3, with D unclear. V lost 4 bases, J lost 2 bases, and 13 bases lay in between. In germline, CDR1 is SGHNT, CDR2 YYREEE (reference sequence). This CDR3 has 15 residues. CDR3 protein: CASSPRRGTGNTIYF. CDR3 nucleotide sequence: TGTGCCAGCAGCCCTCGTCGAGGAACTGGAAACACCATATATTTT. Drawing the rest from reference TRBV5-4 and TRBJ1-3, the complete variable domain is ETGVTQSPTHLIKTRGQQVTLRCSSQSGHNTVSWYQQALGQGPQFIFQYYREEENGRGNFPPRFSGLQFPNYSSELNVNALELDDSALYLCASSPRRGTGNTIYFGEGSWLTVV.

V gene TRBV3-1 (or the pseudogene TRBV3-2) combines with J gene TRBJ2-7; TRBD1 might be the D (6 bases). Germline assignment: CDR1 LGHDT and CDR2 YNNKEL (reference sequence). The V end was cut by 0 bases, the J end by 9 bases, with 9 bases between. The CDR3 has 12 amino acids. The CDR3 nucleotides read TGTGCCAGCAGCCAAGATACAGGGAGGCAGTACTTC. This sequence encodes CASSQDTGRQYF.

CDR3 protein: CATSDPAQGGAPNEQFF. The DNA for the CDR3 is TGTGCCACCAGTGATCCTGCCCAGGGGGGTGCCCCCAATGAGCAGTTCTTC. V is TRBV24-1 and J is TRBJ2-1, with a possible D match to TRBD1 (7 bases). V shed 3 bases and J shed 6 bases, with 20 bases lying between them. Germline V gene data show CDR1 as KGHDR and CDR2 as SFDVKD. The CDR3 covers 17 residues.

The chain uses TRBV7-6 and TRBJ1-2, with D possibly matching TRBD1 (6 bases). Germline V CDR1 and CDR2: SGHVS, FNYEAQ. Deletions cut 1 base from V and 0 bases from J, with 9 bases between. CDR3 length: 15 residues. CDR3 in DNA: TGTGCCAGCAGCTTAGTGGCAGGGGCTAACTATGGCTACACCTTC. Translated, it gives CASSLVAGANYGYTF. The full variable domain, in which reference TRBV7-6 and TRBJ1-2 provide the parts outside the CDR3, is GAGVSQSPRYKVTKRGQDVALRCDPISGHVSLYWYRQALGQGPEFLTYFNYEAQQDKSGLPNDRFSAERPEGSISTLTIQRTEQRDSAMYRCASSLVAGANYGYTFGSGTRLTVV.

V is TRBV7-9 and J is TRBJ1-2; maybe TRBD1 (6 bases). Trimming took 5 bases from V and 4 from J, leaving 14 bases between them. This CDR3 comprises 14 residues. Germline CDR1 reads SEHNR; CDR2 reads FQNEAQ (reference sequence). The CDR3 reads CASSAGQRLYGYTF. CDR3 in DNA: TGTGCCAGCAGCGCCGGACAGCGACTCTATGGCTACACCTTC.

The V and J genes are TRBV4-2 and TRBJ2-3; 9 nucleotides align to TRBD2. Germline V gene data show CDR1 as LGHNA and CDR2 as YNFKEQ. This CDR3 region has 15 residues. After removal of 2 bases from V and 3 bases from J, the junction contained 3 bases not matched to a gene. The CDR3 coding sequence is TGTGCCAGCAGCCAATTTAGCGGGGGTACAGATACGCAGTATTTT. Its translation is CASSQFSGGTDTQYF.

V is TRBV21-1 and J is TRBJ2-3; the table's D call of TRBD1 was not tested on the DNA. TRBV21-1 is labeled a pseudogene. This CDR3 region has 14 residues. This CDR3 reads CASLGQGIPDTQYF. The CDR3, as DNA: TGTGCCAGCTTGGGACAGGGGATCCCAGATACGCAGTATTTT.

The sample holds one count of this clone. CDR3 sequence reads: CASSLLTGFKETQYF. The CDR3 DNA is TGCGCCAGCAGCTTGCTCACAGGATTTAAAGAGACCCAGTACTTC. The J gene is TRBJ2-5, the V gene TRBV5-1; possibly TRBD1 for D (5 bases). The germline gives CDR1 SGHRS, CDR2 YFSETQ. The CDR3 is made up of 15 amino acids. V was shortened by 1 base and J by 3 bases, with 13 bases between the two germline ends.

V is TRBV28 and J is TRBJ2-7; 9 bases are shared with TRBD2. The CDR3 has 15 amino acids. With 1 base clipped from V and 5 bases from J, the junction kept 6 bases outside the gene matches. Germline V gene sequence: CDR1 MDHEN, CDR2 SYDVKM. Here the CDR3 DNA reads TGTGCCAGCAGTTTATATAGCGGGGGCCAGAACGAGCAGTACTTC. As protein: CASSLYSGGQNEQYF.

This CDR3 reads CASSFNYEQYF. In DNA, the CDR3 is TGTGCCAGCAGTTTCAATTACGAGCAGTACTTC. This chain joins TRBV12-3 or TRBV12-4 and TRBJ2-7, with D unresolved. V was pared by 3 bases and J by 4 bases, with 4 bases between. The CDR3 contains 11 residues.

This chain joins TRBV30 and TRBJ1-6, with a tentative D call TRBD1 (5 bases). CDR3 length equals 12 residues. CDR1 is GTSNPN, CDR2 SVGIG, per germline (reference sequence). The ends were cut back, 3 bases at V and 9 bases at J, with 9 bases in the middle. The CDR3 reads CAWSPQGSPLHF. The DNA for the CDR3 is TGTGCCTGGAGCCCGCAGGGTTCACCCCTCCACTTT. Based on the CDR3 plus reference TRBV30 and TRBJ1-6, the full variable domain is SQTIHQWPATLVQPVGSPLSLECTVEGTSNPNLYWYRQAAGRGLQLLFYSVGIGQISSEVPQNLSASRPQDRQFILSSKKLLLSDSGFYLCAWSPQGSPLHFGNGTRLTVT.

V usage is TRBV11-1 and J usage is TRBJ2-5, with TRBD2 matching over 11 bases. Germline CDR1 reads SGHAT; CDR2 reads FQDESV (reference sequence). The CDR3 totals 15 residues. Unmatched junction bases numbered 2, after V lost 4 bases and J lost 1 base. The DNA for the CDR3 is TGTGCCAGCAGCTCACTAGCGGGAGCCCAAGAGACCCAGTACTTC. Translated, it gives CASSSLAGAQETQYF.

Regarding this clone: One end of the junction does not line up with germline, which may come from a read error. The chain combines TRBV5-1 with TRBJ2-5, with TRBD1 matching over 7 bases. Germline assignment: CDR1 SGHRS and CDR2 YFSETQ. CDR3 size: 15 residues. CDR3 amino acids: CASSLGGQTREAQYF. In DNA form, the CDR3 reads TGCGCCAGCAGCTTGGGGGGACAGACGAGAGAGGCCCAGTACTTC. Using reference TRBV5-1 and TRBJ2-5 for the parts outside the CDR3, the full variable domain is KAGVTQTPRYLIKTRGQQVTLSCSPISGHRSVSWYQQTPGQGLQFLFEYFSETQRNKGNFPGRFSGRQFSNSRSEMNVSTLELGDSALYLCASSLGGQTREAQYFGPGTRLLVL.

This chain joins TRBV5-1 and TRBJ2-7; a possible D gene is TRBD1 (6 bases). The CDR3 has 18 amino acids. The germline CDR1 and CDR2 sequences are SGHRS and YFSETQ. Trimming removed 3 bases from V and 4 bases from J, with 26 bases in between. The CDR3 protein is CASSSRGFTGISTYEQYF. DNA of the CDR3: TGCGCCAGCAGCTCCCGTGGTTTCACAGGGATCAGCACTTACGAGCAGTACTTC.

This clone has a handful of counts. Written as DNA, the CDR3 is TGTGCCAGCAGTTCCGAGCGGGGGGGAGAGACCCAGTACTTC. Translated: CASSSERGGETQYF. The chain recombines TRBV6-5 with TRBJ2-5, with 10 bases matching TRBD2. V trimming: 4 bases; J trimming: 4 bases; junction bases outside the gene matches: 3. CDR3 length equals 14 residues. Germline V gene lookup returns CDR1 MNHEY and CDR2 SVGAGI.

The chain employs TRBV7-2 and TRBJ1-5; 7 bases are shared with TRBD1. Germline CDR1 SGHTA, CDR2 FQGNSA. The CDR3 loop spans 14 amino acids. V trimming: 5 bases; J trimming: 4 bases; junction bases outside the gene matches: 5. The chain's CDR3 is CASSLQGRNQPQHF. DNA of the CDR3: TGTGCCAGCAGCCTACAGGGGCGTAATCAGCCCCAGCATTTT.

The chain links TRBV27 to TRBJ2-7, with a tentative D call TRBD2 (6 bases). Per the germline V gene, CDR1 is MNHEY and CDR2 is SMNVEV (reference sequence). The CDR3 covers 14 residues. The V and J ends lost 2 bases and 6 bases respectively, with 14 bases between them. CDR3 in amino acids: CASSLSSGVVEQYF. The CDR3 nucleotides are TGTGCCAGCAGTTTAAGTAGCGGAGTCGTCGAGCAGTACTTC.

V usage is TRBV19 and J usage is TRBJ2-1; 14 bases line up with TRBD2. The V gene end was trimmed by 4 bases and the J gene end by 0 bases; junction bases not matched to a gene: 2. Germline V gene data show CDR1 as LNHDA and CDR2 as SQIVND (reference sequence). The CDR3 totals 17 residues. Here the CDR3 DNA reads TGTGCCAGTAGTAAAGGGACTAGCGGGAGCTCCTACAATGAGCAGTTCTTC. Its protein is CASSKGTSGSSYNEQFF.

V and J are TRBV19 and TRBJ1-2; D gene ambiguous. The CDR3 is made up of 12 amino acids. V lost 7 bases and J 2 bases, leaving 8 bases between the germline ends. Germline V gene sequence: CDR1 LNHDA, CDR2 SQIVND (reference sequence). CDR3 bases: TGTGCCAGTAACAGAGTGAACTATGGCTACACCTTC. This gives the protein CASNRVNYGYTF.

The chain has TRBV5-1 and TRBJ1-1; possibly TRBD1 for D (6 bases). Germline CDR1 is SGHRS and CDR2 is YFSETQ. The V gene lost 3 bases and the J gene lost 4 bases, with 13 bases spanning the gap. The CDR3 has 14 amino acids. CDR3 residues: CASSSVPGVTEAFF. The CDR3 region has the DNA TGCGCCAGCAGCTCGGTCCCAGGGGTCACTGAAGCTTTCTTT.